This is a list of T cell receptor beta chains from one sample in a study of shared clonotypes between healthy human individuals. Using immunoSEQ multiplex PCR, the repertoire was profiled, and TCRdb retains in-frame clones only, with some absent. Here the sample spans around 1,000,000 clones, approximately 80% being singletons. The sample was memory CD4+ T cells from PBMCs. These receptors were collected from a young man in good health. Some clones in this sample may be carry-over from other donors' samples. Each CDR3 is given with its conserved first and last residue. The order of the fields is J gene, clone size, D gene, V gene, CDR3 protein, CDR3 DNA. The D gene is left open where the match is weak. Expanded clones get a size class; other rows say once, few or many, or leave the size out.

>TRBJ1-5|NA|NA|TRBV5-8
CASSWGYGDQPQHF
TGTGCCAGCAGCTGGGGGTACGGGGATCAGCCCCAGCATTTT
>TRBJ2-1|NA|NA|TRBV19
CASSRRSSYNEQFF
TGTGCCAGTAGCCGGCGTAGCTCCTACAATGAGCAGTTCTTC
>TRBJ1-3|NA|NA|TRBV5-1
CASSSGYGTSGNTIYF
TGCGCCAGCAGCTCGGGGTACGGGACGTCTGGAAACACCATATATTTT
>TRBJ1-4|NA|NA|TRBV7-6
CASSLGIGQSNEKLFF
TGTGCCAGCAGCTTAGGCATAGGACAGTCTAATGAAAAACTGTTTTTT
>TRBJ2-2|NA|NA|TRBV12-5
CASGGTANTGELFF
TGTGCTAGTGGTGGGACGGCAAACACCGGGGAGCTGTTTTTT
>TRBJ1-4|NA|NA|TRBV18
CASSPGFGNEKLFF
TGTGCCAGCTCACCGGGTTTCGGTAATGAAAAACTGTTTTTT
>TRBJ2-7|once|NA|TRBV12-2
CASRQKRPTSRLAGEHEQYF
TGTGCAAGTCGCCAGAAACGGCCGACTTCAAGACTAGCGGGAGAACACGAGCAGTACTTC
>TRBJ2-7|NA|TRBD2|TRBV5-1
CASSLGPAGGPNEQYF
TGCGCCAGCAGCTTGGGTCCAGCGGGAGGGCCCAACGAGCAGTACTTC
>TRBJ2-1|NA|NA|TRBV9
CASSVELGEMVSYNEQFF
TGTGCCAGCAGCGTAGAACTTGGAGAAATGGTATCCTACAATGAGCAGTTCTTC
>TRBJ2-1|NA|TRBD2|TRBV4-2
CASSQGPPGLAGPSYNEQFF
TGTGCCAGCAGCCAAGGTCCTCCGGGACTAGCGGGACCATCCTACAATGAGCAGTTCTTC
>TRBJ2-1|NA|TRBD1|TRBV7-8
CASSARTGDGNEQFF
TGTGCCAGCAGCGCCAGGACAGGGGATGGCAATGAGCAGTTCTTC